Below, 18 T cell receptor beta chains from the same sample are listed, as sequenced in a study of blood T cell repertoires in COVID-19. Produced via immunoSEQ multiplex PCR; TCRdb's table is partial and in-frame only. This table has 75,000 to 100,000 clones, approximately 87% appearing once. The source material was peripheral blood. All receptors come from a human donor in a cohort sampled during active COVID-19.

As DNA, the CDR3 is TGTGCCAGCAGCGGACGGGGGGGCACAGATACGCAGTATTTT. It translates to CASSGRGGTDTQYF. The V call is TRBV7-3, the J call TRBJ2-3, with 7 bases aligning to TRBD2. Trimming at V came to 5 bases and at J to 1 base, leaving 3 bases not matched to a gene. CDR1 and CDR2 from the germline V gene are SGHTA and FQGTGA. The CDR3 runs to 14 residues.

The chain carries TRBV19 and TRBJ1-1; the match to TRBD1 covers 10 bases. With V trimmed by 3 bases and J by 1 base, 11 bases remained unmatched. The CDR3 covers 18 residues. CDR1 is LNHDA and CDR2 is SQIVND in the germline V gene (reference sequence). The DNA for the CDR3 is TGTGCCAGTAGTATCCCGCGGGACAGGGGAAAGTGGAACACTGAAGCTTTCTTT. It is translated as CASSIPRDRGKWNTEAFF.

The V and J genes are TRBV28 and TRBJ1-1, with a weak D call TRBD1 (5 bases). V was shortened by 2 bases and J by 10 bases, with 20 bases between the two germline ends. The CDR3 length is 15 residues. The germline gives CDR1 MDHEN, CDR2 SYDVKM. CDR3 sequence: CASSLTGVRIGGAFF. For the CDR3, the DNA is TGTGCCAGCAGTTTAACGGGGGTAAGGATCGGTGGAGCTTTCTTT.

This chain uses TRBV14 with TRBJ2-1, with a possible D match to TRBD2 (5 bases). From germline, CDR1 is SGHDN and CDR2 FVKESK. The CDR3 length is 17 residues. V was cut by 4 bases and J by 3 bases, with 19 bases left in between. The CDR3, as DNA: TGTGCCAGCAGCCGCCCGGCGATAGCGCGTTACTACAATGAGCAGTTCTTC. Translated, it gives CASSRPAIARYYNEQFF. Filled out from reference TRBV14 and TRBJ2-1, the complete variable domain reads EAGVTQFPSHSVIEKGQTVTLRCDPISGHDNLYWYRRVMGKEIKFLLHFVKESKQDESGMPNNRFLAERTGGTYSTLKVQPAELEDSGVYFCASSRPAIARYYNEQFFGPGTRLTVL.

The J gene is TRBJ1-4, the V gene TRBV19, with 8 positions matching TRBD1. From germline, CDR1 is LNHDA and CDR2 SQIVND (reference sequence). The V and J ends lost 5 bases and 0 bases, in that order; junction bases with no gene match: 14. This CDR3 has 19 amino acids. The CDR3 is CASSGPTGAGAATNEKLFF. Here the CDR3 DNA reads TGTGCCAGTAGTGGGCCGACAGGGGCTGGAGCTGCAACTAATGAAAAACTGTTTTTT.

V is TRBV7-8 and J is TRBJ2-2; 7 nucleotides agree with TRBD2. The length of the CDR3 is 19 residues. After removal of 5 bases from V and 3 bases from J, the junction contained 18 bases not matched to a gene. Germline CDR1 and CDR2: SGHVS and FQNEAQ. CDR3 in amino acids: CASSPVPAGAHDDTGELFF. The CDR3 DNA follows: TGTGCCAGCAGCCCAGTTCCGGCGGGAGCTCATGATGACACCGGGGAGCTGTTTTTT.

This clone was recorded only once. The rearrangement links TRBV12-3 or TRBV12-4 to TRBJ1-2; the D gene is possibly TRBD1 (5 bases). The CDR3 consists of 13 residues. V shed 5 bases and J shed 4 bases, with 11 bases lying between them. The CDR3 DNA reads TGTGCCAGCAGTATACTCGACAGCTATGGCTACACCTTC. Amino acid sequence: CASSILDSYGYTF.

The chain recombines TRBV12-3 or TRBV12-4 with TRBJ1-2; D might be TRBD1 (6 bases). The CDR3 spans 12 residues. Trimming removed 5 bases at V and 5 bases at J, with 9 bases between. The CDR3 sequence is CASSPGQYGYTF. CDR3 nucleotide sequence: TGTGCCAGCAGTCCCGGACAGTATGGCTACACCTTC.

This clone showed up just once. This chain uses TRBV7-2 with TRBJ1-6, with unresolved D. The V end lost 5 bases, the J end lost 14 bases, and 16 bases lay between the germline ends. Germline assignment: CDR1 SGHTA and CDR2 FQGNSA. The length of the CDR3 is 13 residues. The CDR3 sequence: CASSQQRIGSLHF. The CDR3 DNA sequence: TGTGCCAGCAGCCAACAGCGGATCGGGTCCCTCCACTTT.

The rearrangement uses TRBV2 and TRBJ2-1; tentative D call: TRBD1 (5 bases). This CDR3 is 13 amino acids long. Deletions cut 3 bases from V and 8 bases from J, with 11 bases between. Germline loops: CDR1 SNHLY, CDR2 FYNNEI. The CDR3 reads CASSEGLWDEQFF. DNA of the CDR3: TGTGCCAGCAGTGAGGGGCTATGGGATGAGCAGTTCTTC.

CDR3 nucleotide sequence: TGTGCCTGGAGCCAAACCGACAGTTGGGATGAAAAACTGTTTTTT. Amino acid sequence: CAWSQTDSWDEKLFF. This chain uses TRBV30 with TRBJ1-4; D perhaps matches TRBD1 (5 bases). Germline loops: CDR1 GTSNPN, CDR2 SVGIG (reference sequence). CDR3 length: 15 residues. Trimming stripped 3 bases from V and 6 bases from J, with 17 bases between.

The chain uses TRBV7-6 and TRBJ2-6; D not certain. V lost 1 base to trimming and J lost 0 bases, with 4 bases between them. Germline CDR1 reads SGHVS; CDR2 reads FNYEAQ. The CDR3 has 15 residues. CDR3 amino acids: CASSLESSGANVLTF. The CDR3 nucleotides are TGTGCCAGCAGCTTAGAGAGCTCTGGGGCCAACGTCCTGACTTTC.

This clone was seen only once. The rearrangement links TRBV5-1 to TRBJ2-3; 11 bases align to TRBD2. The V and J ends lost 0 bases and 3 bases, in that order; junction bases with no gene match: 3. The length of the CDR3 is 16 residues. The germline V gene encodes CDR1 SGHRS and CDR2 YFSETQ. The DNA of the CDR3 is TGCGCCAGCAGCTTGGGGGCTAGCGGGAGGACAGATACGCAGTATTTT. Translated: CASSLGASGRTDTQYF.

The V call is TRBV6-5, the J call TRBJ2-5; possibly TRBD1 for D (5 bases). Looked up from germline, CDR1 is MNHEY and CDR2 is SVGAGI. Trimming took 6 bases from V and 3 from J, leaving 11 bases between them. This CDR3 is built from 13 residues. DNA of the CDR3: TGTGCCAGCAGGGTTCAGGGAAAAGAGACCCAGTACTTC. It translates to CASRVQGKETQYF.

This chain joins TRBV29-1 and TRBJ1-1; 7 nucleotides agree with TRBD1. Trimming took 6 bases from V and 4 from J; bases not matched to a gene: 5. CDR1 is SQVTM, CDR2 ANQGSEA, per germline. The CDR3 runs 12 residues. CDR3 loop: CSVTGTVTEAFF. For the CDR3, the DNA is TGCAGCGTAACCGGGACAGTCACTGAAGCTTTCTTT.

The chain is built from TRBV28 and TRBJ2-5, with D maybe TRBD1 (6 bases). CDR1 is MDHEN and CDR2 is SYDVKM in the germline V gene. The ends were cut back, 6 bases at V and 0 bases at J, with 14 bases in the middle. The CDR3 loop spans 15 amino acids. The CDR3 reads CASRGSRGNQETQYF. CDR3 nucleotides: TGTGCCAGCAGAGGGAGCAGGGGAAACCAAGAGACCCAGTACTTC. Complete variable domain (other parts from reference TRBV28 and TRBJ2-5): DVKVTQSSRYLVKRTGEKVFLECVQDMDHENMFWYRQDPGLGLRLIYFSYDVKMKEKGDIPEGYSVSREKKERFSLILESASTNQTSMYLCASRGSRGNQETQYFGPGTRLLVL.

The V gene is TRBV5-1, the J gene TRBJ2-7; D uncertain. Per the germline V gene, CDR1 is SGHRS and CDR2 is YFSETQ. The CDR3 covers 14 residues. V shed 4 bases and J shed 0 bases, with 11 bases lying between them. CDR3 residues: CASSPGVSSYEQYF. The CDR3 nucleotides read TGCGCCAGCAGCCCCGGAGTGAGCTCCTACGAGCAGTACTTC.

V is TRBV30 and J is TRBJ1-4, with a weak D call TRBD1 (5 bases). Trimming removed 2 bases at V and 8 bases at J, with 12 bases between. The V gene's germline CDR1 is GTSNPN and CDR2 SVGIG (reference sequence). The CDR3 is 13 amino acids. CDR3: CAWSKGVQEKLFF. The CDR3 DNA reads TGTGCCTGGAGTAAAGGGGTTCAGGAAAAACTGTTTTTT.